Below, 15 T cell receptor beta chains from the same sample are listed, as sequenced in a study of regulatory T cells in long-lasting Graves disease. Combining iRepertoire HTBI primers with Arm-PCR of CDR3 regions, the authors built TCR beta libraries. Each CDR3 protein is one row after TCRdb ran MiXCR on the multiplex PCR reads. The sample consists of under 800,000 distinct CDR3 sequences, around 17% of them appearing once. Noted time point: newly diagnosed GD, antithyroid drugs for less than 3 months. The TCR library was made from RNA extracted from PBMCs. These same data were also listed under a study on T cells in Graves' hyperthyroidism and ophthalmopathy.

Sample: peripheral blood mononuclear cells (PBMCs), taken at new diagnosis, from a patient treated with antithyroid drugs. The receptors stem from a woman in her twenties or thirties with Graves disease.

This clonotype showed up many times. The rearrangement links TRBV18 to TRBJ1-1; D not resolved. CDR1 is KGHSH, CDR2 LQKENI, per germline. Trimming pared 8 bases from V and 5 bases from J, leaving 9 bases between. The CDR3 length is 11 residues. CDR3 nucleotide sequence: TGTGCCAGCAGCCCCGGGACTGAAGCTTTCTTT. Its protein is CASSPGTEAFF.

The sample holds a few counts of this clonotype. The chain couples TRBV7-9 to TRBJ1-2; no clear D. Germline V gives CDR1 SEHNR, CDR2 FQNEAQ (reference sequence). CDR3 size: 14 residues. Trimming cost V 3 bases and J 4 bases, with 12 bases left between them. The CDR3 region is CASSFGWGGYGYTF. In DNA form, the CDR3 reads TGTGCCAGCAGCTTCGGATGGGGTGGCTATGGCTACACCTTC.

This clonotype has a count of ten or more. The chain joins TRBV3-1 to TRBJ1-1, with 7 bases matching TRBD1. The CDR3 is made up of 12 amino acids. Losses at the gene ends were 3 bases for V and 10 bases for J; bases not matched to a gene: 5. CDR1 is LGHDT and CDR2 is YNNKEL in the germline V gene (reference sequence). This CDR3 reads CASSQTGRRAFF. The CDR3 DNA is TGTGCCAGCAGCCAGACAGGGCGGCGAGCTTTCTTT.

This clonotype was picked up a small number of times. The rearrangement links TRBV25-1 to TRBJ2-1; 7 nucleotides align to TRBD2. V shed 6 bases and J 9 bases; nucleotides not matched to a gene: 11. This CDR3 is 14 amino acids long. Per the germline V gene, CDR1 is MGHDK and CDR2 is SYGVNS. The CDR3 DNA follows: TGTGCCAGCAGCTGGGGACTGCGGGGGATTGAGCAGTTCTTC. It codes for CASSWGLRGIEQFF.

This clonotype was seen many times. The chain is built from TRBV6-1 and TRBJ2-7, with D tentatively TRBD1 or TRBD2 (6 bases each). The CDR3 runs 16 residues. The germline V and J ends were trimmed by 5 bases and 0 bases, with 17 bases remaining between them. Germline V gives CDR1 MNHNS, CDR2 SASEGT. The CDR3 region is CASSPKGGDTSYEQYF. The CDR3 coding sequence is TGTGCCAGCAGTCCTAAAGGAGGGGACACCTCCTACGAGCAGTACTTC.

This clonotype was seen ten or more times. The CDR3 loop is CSAQSNEKLFF. In DNA, the CDR3 is TGCAGTGCCCAGTCAAATGAAAAACTGTTTTTT. V gene TRBV20-1 combines with J gene TRBJ1-4; D is undetermined. Germline V CDR1 and CDR2: DFQATT, SNEGSKA (reference sequence). V was trimmed by 6 bases and J by 5 bases, leaving 7 bases between them. This CDR3 comprises 11 residues.

This clonotype was detected many times. The chain links TRBV28 to TRBJ2-3; TRBD1 aligns across 7 bases. This CDR3 is built from 18 residues. Trimming removed 8 bases from V and 4 bases from J; junction bases left unmatched: 21. Germline V gives CDR1 MDHEN, CDR2 SYDVKM. Here the CDR3 reads CASSGDRVFQEFSDTQYF. DNA for the CDR3: TGTGCCAGCTCTGGAGACAGGGTATTCCAGGAGTTCTCAGATACGCAGTATTTT.

This clonotype was found a few times. The chain carries TRBV30 and TRBJ2-1, with D hard to call. The CDR3 totals 11 residues. Trimming removed 4 bases from V and 7 bases from J, with 8 bases in between. The V gene's germline CDR1 is GTSNPN and CDR2 SVGIG (reference sequence). The CDR3 is CAWNLRNEQFF. In DNA form, the CDR3 reads TGTGCCTGGAACCTTAGAAATGAGCAGTTCTTC.

This clonotype appeared many times. V gene TRBV18 combines with J gene TRBJ2-5; 8 positions match TRBD1. The CDR3 length is 15 residues. V lost 1 base to trimming and J lost 1 base; unmatched junction nucleotides: 2. Germline V CDR1 and CDR2: KGHSH, LQKENI. The CDR3 sequence: CASSPRGQVQETQYF. The CDR3 region has the DNA TGTGCCAGCTCACCACGGGGACAGGTCCAAGAGACCCAGTACTTC. The entire variable domain, with the rest obtained from reference TRBV18 and TRBJ2-5, is as follows: NAGVMQNPRHLVRRRGQEARLRCSPMKGHSHVYWYRQLPEEGLKFMVYLQKENIIDESGMPKERFSAEFPKEGPSILRIQQVVRGDSAAYFCASSPRGQVQETQYFGPGTRLLVL.

This clonotype was observed at least ten times. For the CDR3, the DNA is TGTGCCAGCAAGGGGATAGCGGGACCCCTCCAAGAGACCCAGTACTTC. Amino acids: CASKGIAGPLQETQYF. The chain joins TRBV6-1 to TRBJ2-5; 8 bases line up with TRBD2. Looked up from germline, CDR1 is MNHNS and CDR2 is SASEGT. Trimming took 7 bases from V and 1 from J; bases not matched to a gene: 11. The CDR3 length is 16 residues.

This clonotype was detected ten times or more. The chain employs TRBV7-9 and TRBJ2-1; D may be TRBD1 (6 bases). The length of the CDR3 is 14 residues. The V and J ends lost 7 bases and 9 bases respectively, with 19 bases between them. The germline CDR1 and CDR2 sequences are SEHNR and FQNEAQ (reference sequence). The CDR3 is CASTVTGLQGEQFF. In nucleotides, the CDR3 is TGTGCCAGCACCGTAACAGGGTTGCAGGGTGAGCAGTTCTTC.

This clonotype came up a few times. V gene TRBV7-9 combines with J gene TRBJ2-1; 11 positions agree with TRBD2. There are 14 residues in the CDR3. Germline loops: CDR1 SEHNR, CDR2 FQNEAQ (reference sequence). Trimming removed 6 bases from V and 7 bases from J; junction bases left unmatched: 5. CDR3 bases: TGTGCCAGCAGGACTAGCGGGATGGGTAATGAGCAGTTCTTC. It translates to CASRTSGMGNEQFF.

Only a few counts were recorded for this clonotype. The chain carries TRBV9 and TRBJ2-1, with unresolved D. The germline gives CDR1 SGDLS, CDR2 YYNGEE. The V and J ends lost 0 bases and 5 bases respectively, with 12 bases between them. The length of the CDR3 is 15 residues. The CDR3 nucleotides are TGTGCCAGCAGCGTAGAGGCAAGACCTAACAATGAGCAGTTCTTC. It yields the protein CASSVEARPNNEQFF.

This clonotype was seen a single time. One base away lies a much larger clone, so this may be a sequencing read error. This chain's CDR3 is CASGLYGTGGRGAFF. The CDR3 DNA reads as TGTGCCAGCGGTTTATATGGGACAGGAGGGAGGGGAGCTTTCTTT. The genes are TRBV27 and TRBJ1-1; TRBD1 matches 8 bases. Germline V gene lookup returns CDR1 MNHEY and CDR2 SMNVEV (reference sequence). This CDR3 has 15 amino acids.

This clonotype was seen a few times. The rearrangement uses TRBV9 and TRBJ2-7; D gene uncertain. Trimming removed 5 bases at V and 2 bases at J, with 14 bases between. Germline CDR1 reads SGDLS; CDR2 reads YYNGEE. The CDR3 is 14 residues long. CDR3: CASSRDDAPYEQYF. Here the CDR3 DNA reads TGTGCCAGCAGTCGAGACGACGCCCCCTACGAGCAGTACTTC.